The next 13 T cell receptor beta chains were all read from a single sample in a study of PD-L1 blockade in urothelial cancer. Time point reported: pretreatment peripheral blood. Method: immunoSEQ multiplex PCR; TCRdb's copy keeps in-frame clones and lacks some. The sample has roughly 100,000 clones, about 89% seen once. This specimen was PBMCs, taken around atezolizumab (anti-PD-L1) treatment. The receptors originated from a woman older than 75 with urothelial cancer.

The chain joins TRBV10-3 to TRBJ2-1; TRBD2 matches at 8 bases. The V gene's germline CDR1 is ENHRY and CDR2 SYGVKD. Unmatched junction bases numbered 5, after V lost 6 bases and J lost 1 base. The CDR3 has 15 amino acids. This chain's CDR3 is CAIRVSGGSYNEQFF. The DNA for the CDR3 is TGTGCCATCAGGGTCAGCGGGGGTTCCTACAATGAGCAGTTCTTC.

The V and J genes are TRBV19 and TRBJ1-2; 9 positions agree with TRBD1. Per germline, CDR1 LNHDA and CDR2 SQIVND (reference sequence). This CDR3 spans 17 amino acids. V lost 5 bases and J lost 5; bases outside the gene matches: 15. The CDR3 here is CASSLSSGQGRWYGYTF. The CDR3 DNA reads as TGTGCCAGTAGTCTGAGTAGCGGACAGGGGCGGTGGTATGGCTACACCTTC. The complete variable domain, with remaining parts taken from reference TRBV19 and TRBJ1-2, reads DGGITQSPKYLFRKEGQNVTLSCEQNLNHDAMYWYRQDPGQGLRLIYYSQIVNDFQKGDIAEGYSVSREKKESFPLTVTSAQKNPTAFYLCASSLSSGQGRWYGYTFGSGTRLTVV.

This chain joins TRBV9 and TRBJ1-1; 8 nucleotides match TRBD1. CDR3 length: 15 residues. In germline, CDR1 is SGDLS, CDR2 YYNGEE. With V trimmed by 0 bases and J by 4 bases, 5 bases remained unmatched. CDR3 loop: CASSVGTGIGTEAFF. The CDR3 nucleotides read TGTGCCAGCAGCGTAGGGACAGGGATAGGCACTGAAGCTTTCTTT.

The chain has TRBV4-2 and TRBJ2-1; 7 bases map to TRBD2. The J segment lost 4 bases and the V segment lost 4 bases, leaving 7 bases of the junction unmatched. Germline CDR1 reads LGHNA; CDR2 reads YNFKEQ. The CDR3 sequence is 15 residues long. CDR3 amino acids: CASSPTGSGYNEQFF. CDR3 nucleotides: TGTGCCAGCAGCCCCACGGGTAGCGGGTACAATGAGCAGTTCTTC.

This clone was recorded a few times. This chain links TRBV7-6 with TRBJ2-5, with 8 positions matching TRBD1. This CDR3 is built from 15 residues. After removal of 5 bases from V and 7 bases from J, the junction contained 12 bases not matched to a gene. Germline CDR1 and CDR2: SGHVS and FNYEAQ. The CDR3 protein is CASSPEGTGQGTQYF. The CDR3 DNA is TGTGCCAGCAGCCCCGAAGGGACAGGACAGGGGACCCAGTACTTC.

This clone has a handful of counts. The chain couples TRBV19 to TRBJ1-3, with 7 nucleotides matching TRBD1. Germline assignment: CDR1 LNHDA and CDR2 SQIVND (reference sequence). The J segment lost 2 bases and the V segment lost 10 bases, leaving 2 bases of the junction unmatched. The CDR3 has 12 amino acids. The CDR3 loop is CAIGTAGNTIYF. Written as DNA, the CDR3 is TGTGCCATCGGGACAGCTGGAAACACCATATATTTT. The whole variable domain, remainder taken from reference TRBV19 and TRBJ1-3, is DGGITQSPKYLFRKEGQNVTLSCEQNLNHDAMYWYRQDPGQGLRLIYYSQIVNDFQKGDIAEGYSVSREKKESFPLTVTSAQKNPTAFYLCAIGTAGNTIYFGEGSWLTVV.

The chain combines TRBV7-9 with TRBJ1-1, with a tentative D call TRBD1 (6 bases). The CDR3 is 16 residues long. With 5 bases removed from V and 4 bases from J, the gap between germline ends came to 20 bases. The germline gives CDR1 SEHNR, CDR2 FQNEAQ (reference sequence). The CDR3 is CASSPRRGGGSTEAFF. For the CDR3, the DNA is TGTGCCAGCAGCCCCCGGAGGGGGGGCGGTAGCACTGAAGCTTTCTTT.

The chain combines TRBV7-6 with TRBJ1-2, with a possible D match to TRBD1 (5 bases). Trimming removed 5 bases at V and 0 bases at J, with 22 bases between. The CDR3 loop spans 18 amino acids. Germline V lookup: CDR1 SGHVS, CDR2 FNYEAQ. The CDR3 loop reads CASSPMSGSRDTNYGYTF. The CDR3 bases are TGTGCCAGCAGCCCAATGTCGGGCAGCAGGGATACTAACTATGGCTACACCTTC. Combining the CDR3 with reference TRBV7-6 and TRBJ1-2 gives the whole variable domain GAGVSQSPRYKVTKRGQDVALRCDPISGHVSLYWYRQALGQGPEFLTYFNYEAQQDKSGLPNDRFSAERPEGSISTLTIQRTEQRDSAMYRCASSPMSGSRDTNYGYTFGSGTRLTVV.

The V and J genes are TRBV27 and TRBJ1-2, with 7 bases lining up with TRBD1. V lost 5 bases and J lost 0; bases outside the gene matches: 3. The CDR3 runs to 14 residues. In germline, CDR1 is MNHEY, CDR2 SMNVEV (reference sequence). The CDR3 DNA is TGTGCCAGCAGTGCAGACAGGGCTAACTATGGCTACACCTTC. Protein: CASSADRANYGYTF.

V and J are TRBV19 and TRBJ2-1, with a possible D match to TRBD2 (6 bases). The CDR3 runs 15 residues. V was clipped by 8 bases and J by 5 bases, with 19 bases between them. Per the germline V gene, CDR1 is LNHDA and CDR2 is SQIVND (reference sequence). The CDR3 is CASARDSGGDNEQFF. CDR3 in DNA: TGTGCCAGTGCCCGCGATAGCGGAGGGGACAATGAGCAGTTCTTC. The variable domain in full, with the rest retrieved from reference TRBV19 and TRBJ2-1, is DGGITQSPKYLFRKEGQNVTLSCEQNLNHDAMYWYRQDPGQGLRLIYYSQIVNDFQKGDIAEGYSVSREKKESFPLTVTSAQKNPTAFYLCASARDSGGDNEQFFGPGTRLTVL.

DNA for the CDR3: TGTGCCAGTAGTAGAGGGACAGGCCTTCACTATGGCTACACCTTC. Translating gives CASSRGTGLHYGYTF. The chain combines TRBV19 with TRBJ1-2; the match to TRBD1 covers 8 bases. Germline CDR1 reads LNHDA; CDR2 reads SQIVND (reference sequence). The CDR3 length is 15 residues. With V trimmed by 4 bases and J by 3 bases, 7 bases remained unmatched.

This chain links TRBV28 with TRBJ1-2, with 7 bases fitting TRBD1. J lost 10 bases, V lost 2 bases, and 13 bases had no gene match. The CDR3 is 15 residues long. Germline V lookup: CDR1 MDHEN, CDR2 SYDVKM. CDR3 residues: CASSLTTGTALDYTF. CDR3 nucleotide sequence: TGTGCCAGCAGTTTAACCACCGGGACAGCGCTTGACTACACCTTC.

V gene TRBV14 combines with J gene TRBJ1-2, with TRBD1 matching 9 bases. There are 15 residues in the CDR3. V shed 0 bases and J 8 bases; nucleotides not matched to a gene: 7. Germline V gives CDR1 SGHDN, CDR2 FVKESK. The CDR3 DNA follows: TGTGCCAGCAGCCAAGATTGGGACAGGGTGCCGGGCTACACCTTC. It translates to CASSQDWDRVPGYTF.